Listed below are T cell receptor beta chains from one sample, sequenced in a study of PD-L1 blockade in urothelial cancer. Clones were read by immunoSEQ multiplex PCR, and TCRdb kept only the in-frame ones, dropping some. The sample has about 52,000 clones; 84% are singletons. Sequencing used PBMCs, obtained around atezolizumab (anti-PD-L1) treatment. The receptors originated from a man aged 40-49 years with urothelial cancer. Each CDR3 is given with its conserved first and last residue. The D gene is left open where the match is weak.

D gene	V gene	J gene	CDR3 protein
TRBD1	TRBV28	TRBJ2-1	CASNKGQGASGNEQFF
TRBD2	TRBV28	TRBJ2-7	CASTGTSVPDEQYF
TRBD1	TRBV7-8	TRBJ2-7	CASSSGTGSSYEQYF
-	TRBV7-9	TRBJ2-2	CASSSDQGFSPGELFF
TRBD1	TRBV5-1	TRBJ2-2	CASSLLRGQRNIKSGELFF
TRBD1	TRBV25-1	TRBJ2-5	CASSARDRGETQYF
TRBD2	TRBV7-3	TRBJ2-2	CASSRGGPGELFF
-	TRBV7-9	TRBJ1-1	CASSIGTEAFF
-	TRBV27	TRBJ1-1	CASSLQGYTEAFF
-	TRBV13	TRBJ2-7	CASSHRQVPYEQYF
-	TRBV7-8	TRBJ2-2	CASSLGSANTGELFF
TRBD1	TRBV28	TRBJ2-5	CASRRQGGGRETQYF
-	TRBV19	TRBJ2-2	CASSMRAATGELFF
-	TRBV9	TRBJ1-2	CASSVTGSNGYTF
TRBD1	TRBV9	TRBJ2-7	CASSFGQGTGEQYF
TRBD2	TRBV4-1	TRBJ2-2	CASSQDTSGRSGRELFF
-	TRBV4-1	TRBJ1-5	CASSRKPGQGNQPQHF
-	TRBV19	TRBJ2-4	CASNSNLAKNIQYF
-	TRBV25-1	TRBJ2-2	CASSSGGVGELFF
-	TRBV6-1	TRBJ2-3	CASSDADYTDTQYF
TRBD2	TRBV28	TRBJ2-2	CASSLGLAGIGTGELFF
-	TRBV2	TRBJ1-4	CASSGREGEKLFF
TRBD2	TRBV9	TRBJ2-7	CASSVGSSGYSEQYF
-	TRBV30	TRBJ2-1	CAWSANPSSYNEQFF
TRBD1	TRBV19	TRBJ1-2	CATKGGQGINYGYTF
-	TRBV11-2	TRBJ1-1	CASSLGGGLRTEAFF
-	TRBV5-1	TRBJ1-1	CASSGRGWNTEAFF
-	TRBV4-1	TRBJ2-5	CASSHSRGKETQYF
TRBD1	TRBV6-6	TRBJ2-5	CASRTGGGETQYF
-	TRBV29-1	TRBJ1-1	CSSLPGVGVTEAFF
-	TRBV19	TRBJ1-1	CASSNYENTEAFF
-	TRBV4-1	TRBJ2-2	CASSRIETALPGELFF
-	TRBV29-1	TRBJ2-2	CSVDSATNTGELFF
TRBD2	TRBV11-2	TRBJ2-1	CASSPGTSVYNEQFF
TRBD2	TRBV7-9	TRBJ2-1	CATSLLGTSSGNEQFF
TRBD2	TRBV9	TRBJ2-3	CASSVGNSGSTDTQYF
-	TRBV9	TRBJ2-1	CASRPRGSNNEQFF
-	TRBV18	TRBJ2-7	CASSPSGSSYEQYF
-	TRBV5-1	TRBJ2-5	CASSPRLGAPQETQYF
TRBD1	TRBV5-6	TRBJ1-6	CASSKDRVYSPLHF
-	TRBV10-2	TRBJ1-1	CASSGAGKGRGRTEAFF
TRBD1	TRBV5-1	TRBJ2-1	CASRGGAKNNEQFF
-	TRBV12-5	TRBJ2-1	CASLSTSKGNEQFF
-	TRBV6-6	TRBJ2-2	CASRSGDTGELFF
TRBD1	TRBV6-5	TRBJ2-7	CASRVTGGYEQYF
TRBD1	TRBV7-3	TRBJ1-1	CASSRGTGGAEAFF
TRBD2	TRBV28	TRBJ2-3	CASSSTAGRGTDTQYF
-	TRBV7-7	TRBJ2-2	CASSLRQSTGELFF
TRBD1	TRBV18	TRBJ1-1	CASSPQGARGNTEAFF
-	TRBV7-6	TRBJ2-3	CASSRGLTDTQYF
-	TRBV5-1	TRBJ2-5	CASSPHTGVEQTQYF
TRBD2	TRBV9	TRBJ2-7	CASSVDGTRGYEQYF
-	TRBV12-2	TRBJ1-1	CASPPAGLKIEAFF
TRBD1	TRBV6-1	TRBJ1-5	CASSEGTGEYLSNQPQHF
-	TRBV7-9	TRBJ1-4	CASSFPSTTNEKLFF